These 2 T cell receptor beta chains were sequenced from one sample in a study of T cell repertoires in cytomegalovirus infection. TCRdb reprocessed the reads via MiXCR and lists one record per CDR3 protein. The sample includes about 830,000 distinct CDR3 sequences, approximately 32% of them seen just once. Their antigens are not known. The material sequenced was cultured CD8+ T cells from PBMCs, taken from culture after CMV antigen stimulation. These receptors were collected from a human donor in good health (CMV status not recorded). Some clones in this sample may be carry-over from other donors' samples.

This chain uses TRBV12-3 or TRBV12-4 with TRBJ1-2, with 7 bases identical to TRBD1. With V trimmed by 6 bases and J by 4 bases, 5 bases remained unmatched. The CDR3 contains 13 residues. The CDR3 reads CASSKTGIYGYTF. The CDR3 nucleotides are TGTGCCAGCAGCAAGACAGGGATCTATGGCTACACCTTC.

This clonotype showed up many times. The chain is built from TRBV7-9 and TRBJ1-1; D is unresolved. V was pared by 2 bases and J by 1 base, with 11 bases between. Germline V gene sequence: CDR1 SEHNR, CDR2 FQNEAQ (reference sequence). The CDR3 length is 15 residues. This chain's CDR3 is CASSLPTERNTEAFF. The CDR3 DNA follows: TGTGCCAGCAGCTTACCTACAGAGAGGAACACTGAAGCTTTCTTT.